This TCR beta chain comes out of a study of T cells in Graves' hyperthyroidism and ophthalmopathy. Authors of the study amplified TCR beta CDR3 regions from RNA transcripts. The HTBI primer set served for first-round RT-PCR of the TCR CDR3. MiXCR was run by TCRdb on the multiplex PCR reads, yielding one entry per CDR3 protein. The table lists approximately 400,000 distinct CDR3 sequences, 15% to 18% of them singletons, with approximately 30% in the top ten. Study results and limitations: Ophthalmopathy and stable hyperthyroidism were told apart by a 13 V-J model.

The CDR3 totals 13 residues. The germline V and J ends were trimmed by 1 base and 7 bases, with 5 bases remaining between them. Germline V gives CDR1 SGHDN, CDR2 FVKESK. This clonotype has at least ten counts. The antigen is unknown. Exclusion of patients followed from uncontrolled infection, other autoimmune disease, pregnancy or lactation. Clinical symptoms, serum thyroxine, TRAb, thyroid ultrasound and orbital computed tomography established diagnosis. Drawn at first hyperthyroidism diagnosis, the blood sample preceded any ophthalmopathy symptoms. Material for sequencing was blood. This chain uses TRBV14 with TRBJ1-6; D is undetermined. This receptor was obtained from a woman aged 18-30 years with Graves' hyperthyroidism that later progressed to Graves' ophthalmopathy. The CDR3 loop reads CASSQAGNSPLHF. CDR3 nucleotides: TGTGCCAGCAGCCAAGCGGGGAATTCACCCCTCCACTTT.